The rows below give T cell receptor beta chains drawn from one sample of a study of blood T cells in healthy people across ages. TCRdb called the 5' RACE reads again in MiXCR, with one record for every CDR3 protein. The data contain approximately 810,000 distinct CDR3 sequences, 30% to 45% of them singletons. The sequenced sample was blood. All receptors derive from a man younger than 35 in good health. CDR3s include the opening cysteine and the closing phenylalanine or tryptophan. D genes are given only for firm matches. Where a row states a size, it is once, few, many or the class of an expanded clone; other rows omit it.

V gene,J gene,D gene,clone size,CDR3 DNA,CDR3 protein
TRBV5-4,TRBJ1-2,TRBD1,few,TGTGCCAGCAGCGGAGGGACAGCTCCGTACTATGGCTACACCTTC,CASSGGTAPYYGYTF
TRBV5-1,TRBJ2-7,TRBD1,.,TGCGCCAGCAGCTCCCGGACAGGGAGCAATGAGCAGTACTTC,CASSSRTGSNEQYF
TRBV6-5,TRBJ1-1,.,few,TGTGCCAGCAGTTACGACAGAGGCAGCACTGAAGCTTTCTTT,CASSYDRGSTEAFF
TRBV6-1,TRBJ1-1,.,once,TGTGCCAGCAGGATAGACTGGAACACTGAAGCTTTCTTT,CASRIDWNTEAFF
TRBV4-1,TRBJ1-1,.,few,TGCGCCAGCAGCCACTCCGGGGGCCGTGAAGCTTTCTTT,CASSHSGGREAFF
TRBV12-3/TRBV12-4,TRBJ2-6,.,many,TGTGCCAGCAGTTTATCGGGCGCCTCGGCCAACGTCCTGACTTTC,CASSLSGASANVLTF
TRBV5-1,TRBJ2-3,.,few,TGCGCCAGCAGCCCGTCTCCTAGGGATCCTACGCAGTATTTT,CASSPSPRDPTQYF
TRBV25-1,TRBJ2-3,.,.,TGTGCCAGCAGTGAATATTCTTCCGATACGCAGTATTTT,CASSEYSSDTQYF
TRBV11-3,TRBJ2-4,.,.,TGTGCCAGCAGCTCCCCGACAGCAACGGACATTCAGTACTTC,CASSSPTATDIQYF
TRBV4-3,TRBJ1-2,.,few,TGCGCCAGCAGCCAAGATCTTGCTGGGGATGGCTACACCTTC,CASSQDLAGDGYTF
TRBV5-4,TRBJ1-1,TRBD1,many,TGTGCCAGCAGCCAAAAGGGACAGGGGGACACTGAAGCTTTCTTT,CASSQKGQGDTEAFF
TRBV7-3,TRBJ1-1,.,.,TGTGCCAGCAGCCCGGGCGGAAGCTCTGAAGCTTTCTTT,CASSPGGSSEAFF
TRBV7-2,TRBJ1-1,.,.,TGTGCCAGCAGCTTAGGTTGGAGCGCCGAAGCTTTCTTT,CASSLGWSAEAFF
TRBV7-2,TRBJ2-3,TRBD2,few,TGTGCCAGCAGATACACTAGCGGGCTTCCCACAGATACGCAGTATTTT,CASRYTSGLPTDTQYF
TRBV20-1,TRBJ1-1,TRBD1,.,TGCAGTGCAAAAACCGGGGGACAGGGGGCCCGGTCTGAAGCTTTCTTT,CSAKTGGQGARSEAFF
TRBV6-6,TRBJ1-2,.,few,TGTGCCAACTCTCAGAGTAGGGACTATGGCTACACCTTC,CANSQSRDYGYTF
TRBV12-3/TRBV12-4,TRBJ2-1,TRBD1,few,TGTGCCAGCAGTGCGGGGCGGGGACAGGGGGGCAATGAGCAGTTCTTC,CASSAGRGQGGNEQFF
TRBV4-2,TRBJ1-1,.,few,TGTGCCAGCAGCCCTAACTTCATGGGACCGCAGTCGAACACTGAAGCTTTCTTT,CASSPNFMGPQSNTEAFF
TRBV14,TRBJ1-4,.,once,TGTGCCAGCAGCCAAAGGACGGGAGGGGTGCCTAAGGAAAAACTGTTTTTT,CASSQRTGGVPKEKLFF
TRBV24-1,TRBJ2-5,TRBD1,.,TGTGCCACCAGTGAGCACGGGACAGGGGATGAGACCCAGTACTTC,CATSEHGTGDETQYF
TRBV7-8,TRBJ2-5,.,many,TGTGCCAGCAGCTTGGATGGACGAGAGACCCAGTACTTC,CASSLDGRETQYF
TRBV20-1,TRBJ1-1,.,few,TGCAGTGCTATCACGGGACACCCGAACACTGAAGCTTTCTTT,CSAITGHPNTEAFF
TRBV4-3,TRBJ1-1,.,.,TGCGCCAGCAGCCTGAATACAGGAGGGCGAGACACTGAAGCTTTCTTT,CASSLNTGGRDTEAFF
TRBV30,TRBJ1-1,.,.,TGTGCCTGGACCGGGGGGAACACTGAAGCTTTCTTT,CAWTGGNTEAFF
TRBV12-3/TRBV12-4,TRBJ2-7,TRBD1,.,TGTGCCAGCAGTTTAGAGACAGGGTACAATGAGCAGTACTTC,CASSLETGYNEQYF
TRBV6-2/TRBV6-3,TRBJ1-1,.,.,TGTGCCAGCAGTTACTCAACAGCAGAAGCTTTCTTT,CASSYSTAEAFF
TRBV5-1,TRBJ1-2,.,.,TGCGCCAGCAGCCCGGAGGCTCGATATGGCTACACCTTC,CASSPEARYGYTF
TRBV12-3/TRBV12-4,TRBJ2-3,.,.,TGTGCCAGCAGTTTAGGAGGGACTCCGGGGAAAGATATGCAGTATTTT,CASSLGGTPGKDMQYF
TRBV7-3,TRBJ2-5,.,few,TGTGCCAGCAGCTTAACGGTGGCGGCGAGCAATGAGCAGTACTTC,CASSLTVAASNEQYF
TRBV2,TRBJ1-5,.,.,TGTGCCAGCAGTGAACAATACAATCAGCCCCAGCATTTT,CASSEQYNQPQHF
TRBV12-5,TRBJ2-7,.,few,TGTGCTAGTGGTTTAGGGCAGGGGCTCGAGCAGTACTTC,CASGLGQGLEQYF
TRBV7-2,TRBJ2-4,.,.,TGTGCCAGCAGCACAACTAGGGGGGGTCATAAAAACATTCAGTACTTC,CASSTTRGGHKNIQYF
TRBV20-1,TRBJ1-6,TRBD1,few,TGCAGTGCTCGGCCCGGGACAGGGGGCCAAAATTCACCCCTCCACTTT,CSARPGTGGQNSPLHF
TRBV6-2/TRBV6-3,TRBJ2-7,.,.,TGTGCCAGCACTAAATCCAGACCCTCGGGGAATGAGCAGTACTTC,CASTKSRPSGNEQYF
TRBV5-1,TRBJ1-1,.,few,TGCGCCAGCAGCTTGGGGGGGTTTGAGGCTGAAGCTTTCTTT,CASSLGGFEAEAFF
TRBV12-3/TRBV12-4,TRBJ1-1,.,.,TGTGCCAGCAAACCTTCCGGGGTAAGGACTGAAGCTTTCTTT,CASKPSGVRTEAFF
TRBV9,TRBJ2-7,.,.,TGTGCCAGCAGCGTAGGGGTCGAGTCCCACGAGCAGTACTTC,CASSVGVESHEQYF
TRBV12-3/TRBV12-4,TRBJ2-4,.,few,TGTGCCAGCAGTTTAGCGGGGCTAGCCAAAAACATTCAGTACTTC,CASSLAGLAKNIQYF
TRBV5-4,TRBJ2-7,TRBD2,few,TGTGCCAGCAGCCCCTACGGATTAGCGGGGGCATACGAGCAGTACTTC,CASSPYGLAGAYEQYF
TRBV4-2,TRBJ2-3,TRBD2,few,TGTGCCAGCAGCCCTACACCGGGACTAGCGAACACAGATACGCAGTATTTT,CASSPTPGLANTDTQYF
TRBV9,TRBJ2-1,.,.,TGTGCCAGCAGCGTAAAATCTGATGAGCAGTTCTTC,CASSVKSDEQFF
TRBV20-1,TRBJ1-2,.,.,TGCAGTGCTAGTGCGGGGTCGGGCTATGGCTACACCTTC,CSASAGSGYGYTF
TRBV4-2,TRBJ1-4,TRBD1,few,TGTGCCAGCAGTACCCCTGGACAGGGAGATGAAAAACTGTTTTTT,CASSTPGQGDEKLFF
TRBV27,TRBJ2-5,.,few,TGTGCCAGCAGTTTATACGGAGTTCAATTCTCCGAGGAGACCCAGTACTTC,CASSLYGVQFSEETQYF
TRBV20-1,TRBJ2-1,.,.,TGCAGTGTGAGGCAGGGTTGGAATGAGCAGTTCTTC,CSVRQGWNEQFF
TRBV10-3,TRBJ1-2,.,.,TGTGCCATCAGTGAGCCTGGTGACGGCACGACCAGCGGCTACACCTTC,CAISEPGDGTTSGYTF
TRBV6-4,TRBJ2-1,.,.,TGTGCCAGCAGTGACTCGAATGGACCCTACAATGAGCAGTTCTTC,CASSDSNGPYNEQFF
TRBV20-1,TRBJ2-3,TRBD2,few,TGCAGTGCTAGTATGGGACTAGCGTTAACAGATACGCAGTATTTT,CSASMGLALTDTQYF